This T cell receptor beta chain was found in a study of blood T cell repertoires in COVID-19. Study-level background: Acute and convalescent COVID-19 samples came from the United States, Italy and Spain. T cells, B-cell-depleted T cells, or PBMCs provided the cDNA or gDNA that served as material.

CDR3 length equals 13 residues. V lost 4 bases, J lost 5 bases, and 11 bases lay in between. This clone has just one count. In the source study's methods: Reference gene primers were amplified, and this amplification served to estimate nucleated cell counts. Method: immunoSEQ multiplex PCR; TCRdb's copy keeps in-frame clones and lacks some. D and trimming come from the DNA, and the V and J calls and clone size come from that table. Among about 84,000 clones, over 70% were seen once, and the ten largest hold around 36%. The chain links TRBV12-3 or TRBV12-4 to TRBJ2-5; tentative D call: TRBD2 (5 bases). The sequenced material came from peripheral blood. This clonotype was sampled from an elderly man with active or convalescent COVID-19. DNA for the CDR3: TGTGCCAGCAGTTGGTACGGGGTGGAGACCCAGTACTTC. Amino acid sequence: CASSWYGVETQYF.